This record concerns one TCR beta chain sequence. One entry per CDR3 protein results from TCRdb running MiXCR on the RACE reads. The sample has about 90,000 distinct CDR3 sequences, about 11% seen once. This entry comes from a study of human T cells and chemical hapten exposure. V lost 4 bases to trimming and J lost 1 base, with 10 bases between them. Looked up from germline, CDR1 is SQVTM and CDR2 is ANQGSEA. CDR3 size: 13 residues. Time point here: patch test 3, about 24 weeks after DPC sensitization. The sample's treatment: therapeutic diphenylcyclopropenone sensitization with weekly scalp DPC. The sequenced sample was whole blood, obtained in connection with sensitization to the hapten diphenylcyclopropenone (DPC). The genes are TRBV29-1 and TRBJ1-1, with unresolved D. The source is a woman aged 25 to 39 with alopecia areata. Some clones in this sample may be carry-over from other donors' samples. CDR3 in DNA: TGCAGCGTTGGGGTGTACGGGAACACTGAAGCTTTCTTT. This sequence encodes CSVGVYGNTEAFF. Based on the CDR3 plus reference TRBV29-1 and TRBJ1-1, the full variable domain is SAVISQKPSRDICQRGTSLTIQCQVDSQVTMMFWYRQQPGQSLTLIATANQGSEATYESGFVIDKFPISRPNLTFSTLTVSNMSPEDSSIYLCSVGVYGNTEAFFGQGTRLTVV.